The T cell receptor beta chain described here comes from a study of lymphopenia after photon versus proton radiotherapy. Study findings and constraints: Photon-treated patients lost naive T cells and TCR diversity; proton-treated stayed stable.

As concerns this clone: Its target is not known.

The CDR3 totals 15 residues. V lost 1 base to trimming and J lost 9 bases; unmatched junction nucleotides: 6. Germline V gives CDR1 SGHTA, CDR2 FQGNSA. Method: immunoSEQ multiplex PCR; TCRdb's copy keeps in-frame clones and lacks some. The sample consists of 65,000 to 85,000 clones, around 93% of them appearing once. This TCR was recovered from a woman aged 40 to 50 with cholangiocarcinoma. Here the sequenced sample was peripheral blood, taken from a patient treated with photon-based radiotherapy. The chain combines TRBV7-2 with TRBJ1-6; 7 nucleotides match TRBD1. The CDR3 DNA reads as TGTGCCAGCAGCTTAGTTTCAGGGGGGGGTTCACCCCTCCACTTT. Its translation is CASSLVSGGGSPLHF.